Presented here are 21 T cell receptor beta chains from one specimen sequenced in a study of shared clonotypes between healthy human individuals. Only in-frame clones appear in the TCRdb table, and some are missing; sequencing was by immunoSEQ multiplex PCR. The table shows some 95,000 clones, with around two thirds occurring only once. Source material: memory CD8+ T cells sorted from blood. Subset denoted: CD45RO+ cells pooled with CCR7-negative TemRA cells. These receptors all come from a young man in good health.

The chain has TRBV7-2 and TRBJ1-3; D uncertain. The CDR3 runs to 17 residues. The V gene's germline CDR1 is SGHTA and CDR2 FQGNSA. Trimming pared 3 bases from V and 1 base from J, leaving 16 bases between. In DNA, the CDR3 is TGTGCCAGCAGCTTGTTTGGGTCAGCTGTTTCTGGAAACACCATATATTTT. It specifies CASSLFGSAVSGNTIYF.

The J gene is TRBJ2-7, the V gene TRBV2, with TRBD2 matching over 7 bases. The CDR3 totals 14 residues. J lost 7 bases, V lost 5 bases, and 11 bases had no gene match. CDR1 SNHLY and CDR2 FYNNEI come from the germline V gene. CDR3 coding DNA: TGTGCCAGCAGTATTGGACTAGTACGGGATGAGCAGTACTTC. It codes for CASSIGLVRDEQYF.

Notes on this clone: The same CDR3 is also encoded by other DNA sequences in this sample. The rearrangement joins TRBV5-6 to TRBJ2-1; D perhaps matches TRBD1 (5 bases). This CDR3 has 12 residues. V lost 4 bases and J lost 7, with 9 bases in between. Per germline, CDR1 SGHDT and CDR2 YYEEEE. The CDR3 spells CASSVQGNEQFF. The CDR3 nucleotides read TGTGCCAGCAGCGTTCAGGGTAATGAGCAGTTCTTC.

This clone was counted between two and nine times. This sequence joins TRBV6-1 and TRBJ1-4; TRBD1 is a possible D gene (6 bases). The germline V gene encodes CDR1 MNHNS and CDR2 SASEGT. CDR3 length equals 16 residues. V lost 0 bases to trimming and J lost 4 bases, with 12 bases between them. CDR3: CASSEAGGRGNEKLFF. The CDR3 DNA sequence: TGTGCCAGCAGTGAAGCCGGGGGGCGCGGTAATGAAAAACTGTTTTTT.

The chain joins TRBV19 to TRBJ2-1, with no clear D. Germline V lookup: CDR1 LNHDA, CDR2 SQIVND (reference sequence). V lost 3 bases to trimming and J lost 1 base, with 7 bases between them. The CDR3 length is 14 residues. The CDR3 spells CASSMEWSYNEQFF. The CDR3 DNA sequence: TGTGCCAGTAGTATGGAGTGGTCCTACAATGAGCAGTTCTTC.

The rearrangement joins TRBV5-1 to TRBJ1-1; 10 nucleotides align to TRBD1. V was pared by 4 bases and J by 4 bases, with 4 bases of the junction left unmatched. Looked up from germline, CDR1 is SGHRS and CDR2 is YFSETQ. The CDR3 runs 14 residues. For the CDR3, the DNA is TGCGCCAGCAGCCCGGGACAGGGGATCACTGAAGCTTTCTTT. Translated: CASSPGQGITEAFF.

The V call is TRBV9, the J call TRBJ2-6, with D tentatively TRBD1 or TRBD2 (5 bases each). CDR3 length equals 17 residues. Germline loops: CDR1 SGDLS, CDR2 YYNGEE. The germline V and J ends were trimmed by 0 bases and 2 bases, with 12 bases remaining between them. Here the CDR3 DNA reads TGTGCCAGCAGCGTAGGGGGACGGGTAACTGGGGCCAACGTCCTGACTTTC. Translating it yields CASSVGGRVTGANVLTF.

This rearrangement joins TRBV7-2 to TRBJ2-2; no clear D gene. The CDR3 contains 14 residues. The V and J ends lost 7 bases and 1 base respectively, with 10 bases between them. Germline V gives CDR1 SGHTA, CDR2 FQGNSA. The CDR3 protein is CASKLIRNTGELFF. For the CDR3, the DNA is TGTGCCAGCAAGCTGATCAGGAACACCGGGGAGCTGTTTTTT.

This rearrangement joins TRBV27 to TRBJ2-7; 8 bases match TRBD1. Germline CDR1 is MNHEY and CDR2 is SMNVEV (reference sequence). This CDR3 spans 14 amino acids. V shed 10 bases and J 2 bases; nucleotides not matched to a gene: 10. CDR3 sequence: CATNRQGQAYEQYF. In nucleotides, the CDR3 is TGTGCCACCAATCGTCAGGGACAGGCCTACGAGCAGTACTTC.

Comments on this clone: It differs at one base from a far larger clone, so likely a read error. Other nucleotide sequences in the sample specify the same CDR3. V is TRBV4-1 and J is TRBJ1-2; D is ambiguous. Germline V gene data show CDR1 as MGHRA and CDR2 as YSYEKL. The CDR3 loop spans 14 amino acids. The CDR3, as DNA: TGCGCCAGCAGCCAAGATATGCAGGTTTATGGCTACACTTTC. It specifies CASSQDMQVYGYTF.

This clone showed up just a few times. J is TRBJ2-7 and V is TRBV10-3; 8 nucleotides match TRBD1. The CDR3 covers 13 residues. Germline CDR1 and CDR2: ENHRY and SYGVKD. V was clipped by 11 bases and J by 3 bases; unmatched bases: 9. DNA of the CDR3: TGTGCCGCACAGGACAGGGCAAACTACGAGCAGTACTTC. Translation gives CAAQDRANYEQYF.

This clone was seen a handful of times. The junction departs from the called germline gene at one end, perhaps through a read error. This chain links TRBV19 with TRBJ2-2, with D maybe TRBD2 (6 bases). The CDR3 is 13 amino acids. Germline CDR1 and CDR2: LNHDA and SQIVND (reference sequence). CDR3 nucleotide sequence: TGTGCCGGTAGCGGACTGAACACCGGGGAGCTGTTTTTT. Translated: CAGSGLNTGELFF.

CDR3 sequence: CASSLGGSAYSTDTQYF. The CDR3 region has the DNA TGTGCCAGCAGCTTAGGTGGTAGCGCCTATAGCACAGATACGCAGTATTTT. V usage is TRBV7-9 and J usage is TRBJ2-3, with D possibly matching TRBD2 (5 bases). V was clipped by 1 base and J by 0 bases, with 14 bases between them. The germline V gene has CDR1 SEHNR and CDR2 FQNEAQ (reference sequence). The CDR3 runs to 17 residues.

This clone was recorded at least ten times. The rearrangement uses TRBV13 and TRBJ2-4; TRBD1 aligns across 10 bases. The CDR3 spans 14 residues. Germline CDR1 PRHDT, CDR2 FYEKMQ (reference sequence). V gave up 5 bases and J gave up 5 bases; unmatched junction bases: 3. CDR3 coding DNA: TGTGCCAGCAGCCCGACAGGGGGCGAAAACATTCAGTACTTC. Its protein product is CASSPTGGENIQYF. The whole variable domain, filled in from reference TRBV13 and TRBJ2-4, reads AAGVIQSPRHLIKEKRETATLKCYPIPRHDTVYWYQQGPGQDPQFLISFYEKMQSDKGSIPDRFSAQQFSDYHSELNMSSLELGDSALYFCASSPTGGENIQYFGAGTRLSVL.

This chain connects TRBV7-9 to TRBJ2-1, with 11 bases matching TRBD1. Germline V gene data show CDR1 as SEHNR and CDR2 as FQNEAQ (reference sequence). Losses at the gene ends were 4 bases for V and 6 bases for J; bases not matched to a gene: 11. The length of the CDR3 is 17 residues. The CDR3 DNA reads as TGTGCCAGCAGCTCCCCAACCGGAGGGACAGGGGGCAATGAGCAGTTCTTC. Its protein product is CASSSPTGGTGGNEQFF.

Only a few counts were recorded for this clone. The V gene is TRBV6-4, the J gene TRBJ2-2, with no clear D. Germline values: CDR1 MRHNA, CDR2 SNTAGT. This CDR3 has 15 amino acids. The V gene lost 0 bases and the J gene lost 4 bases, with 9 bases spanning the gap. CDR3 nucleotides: TGTGCCAGCAGTGACTCGAAGCAGTCCACCGGGGAGCTGTTTTTT. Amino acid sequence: CASSDSKQSTGELFF.

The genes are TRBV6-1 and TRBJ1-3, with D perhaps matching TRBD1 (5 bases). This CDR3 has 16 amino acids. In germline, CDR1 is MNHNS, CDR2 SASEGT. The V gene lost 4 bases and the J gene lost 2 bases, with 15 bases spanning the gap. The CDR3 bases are TGTGCCAGCAGTGGCCGCAGGACATCGGCTGGAAACACCATATATTTT. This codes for CASSGRRTSAGNTIYF.

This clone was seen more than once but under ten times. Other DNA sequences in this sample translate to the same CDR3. The CDR3 DNA sequence: TGTGCCAGCAGTTACCTCACTAGCGGGCTTTACAATGAGCAGTTCTTC. Amino acid sequence: CASSYLTSGLYNEQFF. The V call is TRBV6-6, the J call TRBJ2-1; TRBD2 agrees at 9 bases. Losses at the gene ends were 2 bases for V and 4 bases for J; bases not matched to a gene: 6. CDR1 MNHNY and CDR2 SVGAGI come from the germline V gene (reference sequence). The CDR3 is 16 residues long.

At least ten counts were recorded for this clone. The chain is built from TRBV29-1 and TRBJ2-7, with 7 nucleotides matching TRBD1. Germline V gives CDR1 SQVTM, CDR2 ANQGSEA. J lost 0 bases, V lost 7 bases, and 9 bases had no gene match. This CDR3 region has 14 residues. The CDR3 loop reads CSAGGAGGSYEQYF. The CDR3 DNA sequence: TGCAGCGCTGGGGGCGCAGGGGGCTCCTACGAGCAGTACTTC.

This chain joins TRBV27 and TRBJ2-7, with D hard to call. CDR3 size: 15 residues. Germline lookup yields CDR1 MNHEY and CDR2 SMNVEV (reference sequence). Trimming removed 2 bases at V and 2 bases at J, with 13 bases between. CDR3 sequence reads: CASSLKVAGPYEQYF. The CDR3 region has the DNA TGTGCCAGCAGTTTAAAGGTGGCAGGTCCCTACGAGCAGTACTTC.

CDR3 nucleotide sequence: TGTGCCACGATAGAGAGGGGGTACACTGAAGCTTTCTTT. The encoded protein is CATIERGYTEAFF. The rearrangement joins TRBV6-6 to TRBJ1-1, with a possible D match to TRBD1 (6 bases). The CDR3 has 13 residues. Germline CDR1 MNHNY, CDR2 SVGAGI (reference sequence). V lost 10 bases and J 3 bases, leaving 15 bases between the germline ends.